The sequence of this TCR beta chain was determined in a study of blood T cell repertoires in COVID-19. The overall study: T cells, B-cell-depleted T cells, or PBMCs provided the cDNA or gDNA that served as material.

In the authors' workflow: Scientists estimated how many nucleated cells there were by amplifying reference gene primers. Assay used: immunoSEQ multiplex PCR; TCRdb lists only in-frame clones, some missing. The D gene and trimming were derived from the DNA, and the V and J assignments and clone size from that table. The sample contains about 260,000 clones, roughly 86% of which appear only once. V shed 0 bases, J shed 7 bases, and the junction held 2 bases outside the gene matches. The CDR3 runs 15 residues. Germline CDR1 is ENHRY and CDR2 is SYGVKD. Sequenced input: peripheral blood. This sequence was found in a woman between 45 and 60 years old with acute or convalescent COVID-19. The chain uses TRBV10-3 and TRBJ1-6; 8 bases align to TRBD1. CDR3 DNA: TGTGCCATCAGTGAGTCGCCAGGGGGCAATTCACCCCTCCACTTT. Translating gives CAISESPGGNSPLHF.